The sequence of this T cell receptor beta chain was determined in a study of graft-versus-host responses after intestinal transplantation. Study as a whole: Recipients had multivisceral, liver-intestinal, or isolated intestinal transplants. Study results and caveats: Individuals carrying graft-donor T cell macrochimerism showed high graft-versus-host to host-versus-graft clonal ratios in allografts.

The method was immunoSEQ multiplex PCR; TCRdb's version includes in-frame clones alone and lacks a portion of them. This table holds around 43,000 clones, 75% to 95% found once. Regarding this clone: The antigen is unknown.

Germline lookup yields CDR1 MNHEY and CDR2 SVGAGI. This CDR3 contains 12 residues. Trimming stripped 3 bases from V and 6 bases from J, with 8 bases between. This material consisted of PBMCs, taken 524 days after transplant. This receptor was taken from a human patient who received an intestinal transplant, so some T cells may come from the graft donor. The chain recombines TRBV6-5 with TRBJ2-5; no clear D. The DNA for the CDR3 is TGTGCCAGCAGTTATGGGTGGCAGACCCAGTACTTC. It translates to CASSYGWQTQYF.